This is a list of T cell receptor beta chains from one sample in a study of regulatory T cells in long-lasting Graves disease. TCRdb fed the multiplex PCR reads into MiXCR, producing one record per CDR3 protein. The sample consists of hundreds of thousands of distinct CDR3 sequences, 18% of them appearing once. The sequencing here drew on peripheral blood mononuclear cells (PBMCs), taken at new diagnosis, from a patient treated with antithyroid drugs. The receptors were sampled from a female donor with Graves disease. CDR3s include the opening cysteine and the closing phenylalanine or tryptophan. D genes are given only for firm matches. Clone size, where shown, is once, few, many, or a class for clones that have expanded.

len	abundance	d_gene	v_gene	j_gene	CDR3nt	CDR3aa
13	many	TRBD2	TRBV24-1	TRBJ2-7	TGTGCCACCAGCAGACTAGCGGGAGGCGAGCAGTACTTC	CATSRLAGGEQYF
12	many	NA	TRBV19	TRBJ2-7	TGTGCCAGTAGTATATGGGGCTACGAGCAGTACTTC	CASSIWGYEQYF
15	many	TRBD1	TRBV12-3/TRBV12-4	TRBJ1-3	TGTGCCAGCAGTTATGACAGGGGGGATGGAAACACCATATATTTT	CASSYDRGDGNTIYF
13	many	NA	TRBV10-3	TRBJ2-1	TGTGCCATCGGTCTATCCCCCGACAATGAGCAGTTCTTC	CAIGLSPDNEQFF
14	many	NA	TRBV15	TRBJ2-3	TGTGCCACCAGCAGAGCTGGGAGCACAGATACGCAGTATTTT	CATSRAGSTDTQYF
14	many	NA	TRBV11-2	TRBJ2-7	TGTGCCAGCAGCCCACGGATCGTGGTGAGCGAGCAGTACTTC	CASSPRIVVSEQYF
13	many	TRBD2	TRBV20-1	TRBJ2-7	TGCAGTGCTGGTAGCGGGAGTTCCTACGAGCAGTACTTC	CSAGSGSSYEQYF
16	many	TRBD2	TRBV5-5	TRBJ2-3	TGTGCCAGCAGCCCGGGACTAGCGGGAGGCGCAGATACGCAGTATTTT	CASSPGLAGGADTQYF
15	few	NA	TRBV2	TRBJ2-5	TGTGCCAGCAGTGAAGAGGGGGGCAGGGGGGAGACCCAGTACTTC	CASSEEGGRGETQYF
13	many	NA	TRBV11-3	TRBJ2-4	TGTGCCAGCAGCTCCGCAGCCAAAAACATTCAGTACTTC	CASSSAAKNIQYF
12	many	NA	TRBV2	TRBJ1-4	TGTGCCATCGCAGACCCGAGGGAAAAACTGTTTTTT	CAIADPREKLFF
14	many	NA	TRBV27	TRBJ1-5	TGTGCCAGCAGTTTATGGCAGGGGAATCAGCCCCAGCATTTT	CASSLWQGNQPQHF
16	few	TRBD2	TRBV4-2	TRBJ2-1	TGTGCCAGCAGCCAACCAAGGACTAGCGGGAGGTTATCCCCGTTCTTC	CASSQPRTSGRLSPFF
16	many	NA	TRBV10-3	TRBJ1-5	TGTGCCATCAGTGATTTCAGCCAGGGGTCACGTCAGCCCCAGCATTTT	CAISDFSQGSRQPQHF
13	NA	TRBD1	TRBV30	TRBJ2-7	TGTGCCTCTACCAGGGGGAGTACCTACGAGCAGTACTTC	CASTRGSTYEQYF
14	few	NA	TRBV7-6	TRBJ2-7	TGTGCCAGTGCCAGCGGGCCGGTCTCCTACGAGCAGTACTTC	CASASGPVSYEQYF
15	many	TRBD2	TRBV29-1	TRBJ2-5	TGCAGCGTTGACGGGCTAGCGGGAGGGTCGGGGACCCAGTACTTC	CSVDGLAGGSGTQYF
16	many	TRBD2	TRBV27	TRBJ2-1	TGTGCCAGCAGTCCCCTAGCGGGAGGGCCGTACAATGAGCAGTTCTTC	CASSPLAGGPYNEQFF
15	many	TRBD2	TRBV19	TRBJ2-7	TGTGCCAGTACCCGGACTAGCGGGTCTACCTACGAGCAGTACTTC	CASTRTSGSTYEQYF
14	many	NA	TRBV5-1	TRBJ1-1	TGCGCCAGCAGCTTGAATCGAGAGTGGTATGAAGCTTTCTTT	CASSLNREWYEAFF
17	few	NA	TRBV10-1	TRBJ2-4	TGCGCCAGCAGTGAGTCGGTGCACCCTAGGGAGATTAACATTCAGTACTTC	CASSESVHPREINIQYF
16	many	TRBD2	TRBV20-1	TRBJ2-7	TGCAGTGCTAGCGGAAGAGCGGGGTCAGCCCGCTACGAGCAGTACTTC	CSASGRAGSARYEQYF
16	NA	TRBD2	TRBV6-5	TRBJ2-5	TGTGCCAGCAGTTACCACAGAGCGGGAGGCGGGGAGACCCAGTACTTC	CASSYHRAGGGETQYF
14	many	NA	TRBV7-9	TRBJ2-1	TGTGCCAGCAGCTGGACCGGCTCCTACAATGAGCAGTTCTTC	CASSWTGSYNEQFF
13	many	NA	TRBV28	TRBJ2-7	TGTGCCAGCAGTTTGTTTGGCTCCTACGAGCAGTACTTC	CASSLFGSYEQYF
15	NA	TRBD2	TRBV6-5	TRBJ2-5	TGTGCCAGCAGTTATGGGAATGCGGGGGGAGGGACCCAGTACTTC	CASSYGNAGGGTQYF
15	few	TRBD1	TRBV20-1	TRBJ1-1	TGCAGTGCTAGTACAGACAGGGGGCTCAACACTGAAGCTTTCTTT	CSASTDRGLNTEAFF
13	many	NA	TRBV7-9	TRBJ2-2	TGTGCCAGCAGCTTGGGGGACACCGGGGAGCTGTTTTTT	CASSLGDTGELFF
13	NA	NA	TRBV27	TRBJ2-1	TGTGCCAGCAGGCCGGGATCCTACAATGAGCAGTTCTTC	CASRPGSYNEQFF
16	many	NA	TRBV28	TRBJ1-2	TGTGCCAGCAGTCCGACCCGACAGGTGCTACTCTATGGCTACACCTTC	CASSPTRQVLLYGYTF
17	many	TRBD2	TRBV12-3/TRBV12-4	TRBJ2-2	TGTGCCAGCAGTCGCCTCTCTAGCGGCCAAGAAGGCGGGGAGCTGTTTTTT	CASSRLSSGQEGGELFF
12	NA	NA	TRBV4-2	TRBJ1-2	TGTGCCGCCTCCGCCCGGGGGACGGGCTACACCTTC	CAASARGTGYTF